The 15 T cell receptor beta chains in this list originate from one sample, sequenced in a study of radiotherapy plus CTLA-4 blockade in lung cancer. The protocol was immunoSEQ multiplex PCR, while the TCRdb copy is restricted to in-frame clones and leaves out a portion. The sample has 25,000 to 40,000 clones, 60% to 80% seen once; the top ten hold more than 4.5%. The sample here was peripheral blood, taken from a patient treated with radiotherapy plus ipilimumab. The receptors shown here come from a human donor with non-small cell lung cancer whose response to radiotherapy plus ipilimumab could not be evaluated.

The chain recombines TRBV18 with TRBJ1-4, with D unclear. The CDR3 extends over 15 amino acids. Germline CDR1 KGHSH, CDR2 LQKENI. The ends were cut back, 2 bases at V and 0 bases at J, with 7 bases in the middle. CDR3: CASSPSAATNEKLFF. CDR3 DNA sequence: TGTGCCAGCTCACCATCTGCGGCAACTAATGAAAAACTGTTTTTT.

The chain has TRBV7-6 and TRBJ2-1, with 8 bases identical to TRBD2. Germline CDR1 SGHVS, CDR2 FNYEAQ. Trimming cost V 1 base and J 10 bases; bases outside gene matches: 6. This CDR3 region has 14 residues. This CDR3 is CASSLVREGREQFF. The CDR3 DNA follows: TGTGCCAGCAGCTTAGTTCGGGAGGGCCGGGAGCAGTTCTTC.

The chain joins TRBV18 to TRBJ2-7, with TRBD2 identical over 13 bases. Trimming at V came to 1 base and at J to 4 bases, leaving 1 base not matched to a gene. Germline assignment: CDR1 KGHSH and CDR2 LQKENI. This CDR3 region has 15 residues. The CDR3 DNA reads as TGTGCCAGCTCACCACGGACTAGCGGGAGTTACGAGCAGTACTTC. This translates into CASSPRTSGSYEQYF.

The chain uses TRBV14 and TRBJ2-5; possibly TRBD1 for D (5 bases). Gene TRBJ2-7 matches the end of the DNA better, so the J call may be wrong. The CDR3 spans 15 residues. Germline assignment: CDR1 SGHDN and CDR2 FVKESK. The DNA for the CDR3 is TGTGCCAGCAGCCTATCCTATGGGCAGGGTCACGAGCAGTACTTC. As protein: CASSLSYGQGHEQYF.

Worth noting for this clone: At one boundary the junction diverges from the germline segment, which might be a read error. The J gene is TRBJ2-2, the V gene TRBV7-9, with a tentative D call TRBD2 (6 bases). Germline V gene lookup returns CDR1 SEHNR and CDR2 FQNEAQ (reference sequence). The CDR3 is 15 amino acids. The DNA of the CDR3 is TGTGCCAGCAGCTTAGCGCCTAGCGAACACCGGGGAGCTGTTTTT. Its protein is CASSLAPSEHRGAVF. Using reference TRBV7-9 and TRBJ2-2 for the parts outside the CDR3, the full variable domain is DTGVSQNPRHKITKRGQNVTFRCDPISEHNRLYWYRQTLGQGPEFLTYFQNEAQLEKSRLLSDRFSAERPKGSFSTLEIQRTEQGDSAMYLCASSLAPSEHRGAVFGEGSRLTVL.

This clone was counted a few times. CDR3 sequence reads: CASSAQGNSYEQYF. DNA of the CDR3: TGTGCCAGCAGCGCACAGGGGAACTCCTACGAGCAGTACTTC. The genes are TRBV9 and TRBJ2-7; 7 nucleotides agree with TRBD1. The CDR3 extends over 14 amino acids. J gave up 0 bases and V 3 bases, and 3 bases lay outside the gene matches. Germline lookup yields CDR1 SGDLS and CDR2 YYNGEE. Together with reference TRBV9 and TRBJ2-7, the CDR3 gives the full variable domain: DSGVTQTPKHLITATGQRVTLRCSPRSGDLSVYWYQQSLDQGLQFLIQYYNGEERAKGNILERFSAQQFPDLHSELNLSSLELGDSALYFCASSAQGNSYEQYFGPGTRLTVT.

V usage is TRBV30 and J usage is TRBJ1-1; D is possibly TRBD1 (5 bases). CDR1 is GTSNPN, CDR2 SVGIG, per germline (reference sequence). The CDR3 is 12 residues long. Trimming took 5 bases from V and 0 from J, leaving 7 bases between them. The CDR3 bases are TGTGCCTGGGACAGCATGAACACTGAAGCTTTCTTT. Its translation is CAWDSMNTEAFF. Combining the CDR3 with reference TRBV30 and TRBJ1-1 gives the whole variable domain SQTIHQWPATLVQPVGSPLSLECTVEGTSNPNLYWYRQAAGRGLQLLFYSVGIGQISSEVPQNLSASRPQDRQFILSSKKLLLSDSGFYLCAWDSMNTEAFFGQGTRLTVV.

This chain links TRBV28 with TRBJ2-3; 11 nucleotides line up with TRBD2. The CDR3 length is 15 residues. The V gene's germline CDR1 is MDHEN and CDR2 SYDVKM. Unmatched junction bases numbered 9, after V lost 8 bases and J lost 5 bases. CDR3 nucleotides: TGTGCCAGCTGGAAAGAAGGACTAGCGGGAGATACGCAGTATTTT. Amino acid sequence: CASWKEGLAGDTQYF. Full variable domain (remainder filled in from reference TRBV28 and TRBJ2-3): DVKVTQSSRYLVKRTGEKVFLECVQDMDHENMFWYRQDPGLGLRLIYFSYDVKMKEKGDIPEGYSVSREKKERFSLILESASTNQTSMYLCASWKEGLAGDTQYFGPGTRLTVL.

With respect to this clone: This sample includes further DNA sequences coding for the same CDR3. The chain has TRBV2 and TRBJ2-2, with TRBD1 matching 8 bases. J gave up 8 bases and V 2 bases, and 10 bases lay outside the gene matches. Looked up from germline, CDR1 is SNHLY and CDR2 is FYNNEI. The CDR3 runs 16 residues. Here the CDR3 DNA reads TGTGCCAGCAGTGAATCCAGGGGGCGCTTGGTTGGGGAGCTGTTTTTT. This encodes CASSESRGRLVGELFF. The entire variable domain, with the rest obtained from reference TRBV2 and TRBJ2-2, is as follows: EPEVTQTPSHQVTQMGQEVILRCVPISNHLYFYWYRQILGQKVEFLVSFYNNEISEKSEIFDDQFSVERPDGSNFTLKIRSTKLEDSAMYFCASSESRGRLVGELFFGEGSRLTVL.

This chain uses TRBV5-1 with TRBJ1-1; possibly TRBD1 for D (6 bases). Between the trimmed V and J ends, which lost 3 bases and 6 bases, there was a span of 15 bases. Germline-derived CDR1 and CDR2 are SGHRS and YFSETQ. CDR3 size: 14 residues. For the CDR3, the DNA is TGCGCCAGCAGCTGGGGGCAGGGGTGGGCTGAAGCTTTCTTT. Its protein product is CASSWGQGWAEAFF.

The V and J genes are TRBV18 and TRBJ2-1; TRBD2 matches at 11 bases. Germline V gene lookup returns CDR1 KGHSH and CDR2 LQKENI. V was pared by 6 bases and J by 7 bases, with 17 bases of the junction left unmatched. This CDR3 contains 18 residues. The CDR3 DNA sequence: TGTGCCAGCTCGCGGGCTGGGACTAGCGGACCCACCCCTAATGAGCAGTTCTTC. Encoded protein: CASSRAGTSGPTPNEQFF.

The V and J genes are TRBV7-9 and TRBJ2-5; possible D gene TRBD2, 6 bases. CDR1 is SEHNR, CDR2 FQNEAQ, per germline (reference sequence). V dropped 2 bases and J dropped 7 bases, with 11 bases sitting between them. The CDR3 covers 13 residues. The CDR3 coding sequence is TGTGCCAGCAGCTTATCCGGGGGTGGGACCCAGTACTTC. Amino acid sequence: CASSLSGGGTQYF.

V gene TRBV6-6 combines with J gene TRBJ1-3, with D possibly being TRBD1 (5 bases). The germline V and J ends were trimmed by 6 bases and 0 bases, with 12 bases remaining between them. There are 15 residues in the CDR3. CDR1 is MNHNY and CDR2 is SVGAGI in the germline V gene (reference sequence). The DNA for the CDR3 is TGTGCCAGCAGCTACCGACAGAACTCTGGAAACACCATATATTTT. This codes for CASSYRQNSGNTIYF.

The rearrangement uses TRBV7-6 and TRBJ2-1; no reliable D call. From germline, CDR1 is SGHVS and CDR2 FNYEAQ. Trimming removed 0 bases at V and 7 bases at J, with 16 bases between. This CDR3 is built from 16 residues. The chain's CDR3 is CASSLAPANKRNEQFF. Here the CDR3 DNA reads TGTGCCAGCAGCTTAGCGCCGGCCAATAAGAGGAATGAGCAGTTCTTC.

CDR3 in amino acids: CASSSEAGTVGSEQYF. The CDR3 region has the DNA TGTGCCAGCAGCTCAGAGGCCGGGACTGTGGGTTCCGAGCAGTACTTC. The gene calls are TRBV7-8 and TRBJ2-7; perhaps TRBD2 as D (6 bases). Germline V gives CDR1 SGHVS, CDR2 FQNEAQ. V was clipped by 4 bases and J by 6 bases, with 22 bases between them. CDR3 size: 16 residues.